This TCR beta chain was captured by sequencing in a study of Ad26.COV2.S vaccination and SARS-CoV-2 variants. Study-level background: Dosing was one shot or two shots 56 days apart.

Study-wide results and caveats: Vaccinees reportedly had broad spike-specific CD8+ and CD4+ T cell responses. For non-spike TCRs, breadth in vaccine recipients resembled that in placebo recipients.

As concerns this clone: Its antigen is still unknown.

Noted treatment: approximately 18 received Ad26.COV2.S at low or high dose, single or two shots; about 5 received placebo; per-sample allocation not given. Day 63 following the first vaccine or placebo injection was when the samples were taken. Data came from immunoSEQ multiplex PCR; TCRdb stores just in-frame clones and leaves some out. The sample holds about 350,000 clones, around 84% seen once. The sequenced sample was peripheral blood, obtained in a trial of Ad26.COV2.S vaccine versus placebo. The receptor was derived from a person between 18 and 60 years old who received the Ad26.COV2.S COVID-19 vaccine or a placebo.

As DNA, the CDR3 is TGTGCCACCAGCAGAGATCGCTACTCTGGGGCCAACGTCCTGACTTTC. This translates into CATSRDRYSGANVLTF. The chain has TRBV15 and TRBJ2-6; no clear D. The CDR3 consists of 16 residues. Trimming left V 0 bases short and J 0 bases short, with 6 bases between. Germline V gene data show CDR1 as LNHNV and CDR2 as YYDKDF (reference sequence).